This T cell receptor (beta chain) was recorded in a study of T cell changes during pregnancy in multiple sclerosis. The assay was immunoSEQ multiplex PCR, and TCRdb's table has in-frame clones only and misses some. Of tens of thousands of clones listed, 90% to 95% are singletons. Germline V CDR1 and CDR2: LNHNV, YYDKDF (reference sequence). V lost 0 bases, J lost 5 bases, and 14 bases lay in between. The CDR3 loop spans 15 amino acids. In this sample, this clone turned up a few times. The V call is TRBV15, the J call TRBJ2-7; D not certain. Sample: peripheral blood, taken in the second trimester of pregnancy. The receptor comes from a female donor with multiple sclerosis, enrolled in a pregnancy study. CDR3 DNA sequence: TGTGCCACCAGCAGAGATCCGGCATCGGGTAACGAGCAGTACTTC. Residues: CATSRDPASGNEQYF. The variable domain in full, with the rest retrieved from reference TRBV15 and TRBJ2-7, is DAMVIQNPRYQVTQFGKPVTLSCSQTLNHNVMYWYQQKSSQAPKLLFHYYDKDFNNEADTPDNFQSRRPNTSFCFLDIRSPGLGDTAMYLCATSRDPASGNEQYFGPGTRLTVT.